The sequence of this T cell receptor beta chain was determined in a study of blood T cell repertoires in COVID-19. Study details: COVID-19 samples collected from the United States, Italy and Spain covered acute and convalescent phases. Sample material is recorded as cDNA or gDNA derived from T cells, B-cell-depleted T cells, or PBMCs.

The CDR3 covers 13 residues. Germline V lookup: CDR1 MNHEY, CDR2 SVGAGI. Trimming at V came to 6 bases and at J to 1 base, leaving 3 bases not matched to a gene. In the original analysis: Reference gene primer amplification gave nucleated cell count estimates. The table came from immunoSEQ multiplex PCR; TCRdb's copy has only in-frame clones and leaves some out. That table is the source of V, J and clone size, and D and trimming were worked out from the DNA. The sample consists of under 130,000 clones, about 85% of them appearing once. The sequencing sample was made of peripheral blood. The chain links TRBV6-5 to TRBJ2-7; 7 bases line up with TRBD2. This TCR came from a human donor in a cohort sampled during active COVID-19. CDR3 DNA: TGTGCCAGCAGGCTAGCGGAATCCTACGAGCAGTACTTC. Its translation: CASRLAESYEQYF.